The rows below give T cell receptor beta chains drawn from one sample of a study of Ad26.COV2.S vaccination and SARS-CoV-2 variants. Repertoires were generated with immunoSEQ multiplex PCR, while TCRdb's copy carries only in-frame clones and drops some. The sample contains about 460,000 clones, about nine tenths of which appear only once. The specimen was peripheral blood, collected in a trial of Ad26.COV2.S vaccine versus placebo. These receptors originate from a person between 18 and 59 years old who received the Ad26.COV2.S COVID-19 vaccine or a placebo. Each CDR3 is given with its conserved first and last residue. The order of the fields is V gene, CDR3 length, J gene, clone size, CDR3 protein. Not every row has a clone size; where given, it reads once, few, many or a size class.

>TRBV7-9|12|TRBJ2-5|once
CASSWEGETQYF
>TRBV20-1|11|TRBJ2-1|NA
CSARKPLGQFF
>TRBV9|16|TRBJ2-3|NA
CASSVVGSGLTDTQYF
>TRBV5-1|18|TRBJ2-6|NA
CASSLEGSPRTGANVLTF
>TRBV4-1|14|TRBJ1-2|NA
CASSRDRGIQGYTF
>TRBV7-9|13|TRBJ2-1|NA
CASSPVGTGEQFF
>TRBV5-3|16|TRBJ1-6|NA
CARMENGERENSPLHF
>TRBV30|13|TRBJ1-4|few
CAWSPGQDEKLFF
>TRBV18|12|TRBJ2-2|NA
CASSPVAGELFF
>TRBV10-1|15|TRBJ2-3|once
CASRTPSLTIDTQYF
>TRBV11-3|12|TRBJ2-1|NA
CASSLWNNEQFF
>TRBV27|17|TRBJ2-2|once
CASVRVRGGVRTGELFF
>TRBV18|16|TRBJ2-5|NA
CASSPRILSSGETQYF
>TRBV29-1|13|TRBJ2-1|NA
CSVFSGRTHEQFF
>TRBV5-1|17|TRBJ1-6|NA
CASSSTGGLSYNSPLHF
>TRBV2|15|TRBJ2-7|NA
CASSGRDSPTYEQYF
>TRBV4-1|16|TRBJ2-1|NA
CASSPLVRGSYNEQFF
>TRBV5-4|15|TRBJ2-5|once
CASSLAQGSPETQYF
>TRBV2|16|TRBJ2-3|NA
CASSGIIAGVGDTQYF
>TRBV7-2|13|TRBJ2-3|once
CASSLGREDTQYF
>TRBV10-1|15|TRBJ2-2|NA
CASSEGTANTGELFF
>TRBV28|19|TRBJ2-2|NA
CASSLTGKTSGGLTGELFF
>TRBV9|14|TRBJ2-1|once
CASSVPSGSNEQFF
>TRBV18|13|TRBJ1-1|NA
CASSSGANTEAFF
>TRBV7-9|14|TRBJ2-7|NA
CASSSGLAGNEQYF
>TRBV4-1|17|TRBJ2-5|NA
CASSQAGTSGRQETQYF
>TRBV6-5|10|TRBJ2-7|NA
CASATYEQYF
>TRBV2|14|TRBJ2-1|NA
CASSVGTRYNEQFF
>TRBV27|12|TRBJ1-1|NA
CASSLRGTEAFF
>TRBV9|15|TRBJ2-7|NA
CASSVGSSGLYEQYF
>TRBV6-6|15|TRBJ1-1|NA
CASSYSTVLNTEAFF
>TRBV4-3|13|TRBJ1-2|NA
CASSSSGIYGYTF
>TRBV29-1|12|TRBJ2-7|once
CSVLGGDYEQYF
>TRBV24-1|22|TRBJ2-1|NA
CATSRNTATNPTGLADYNEQFF
>TRBV4-3|15|TRBJ1-1|NA
CASSYVTAYGTGAFF
>TRBV3-1/TRBV3-2|17|TRBJ2-7|few
CASSHNDPKLDLYEQYF
>TRBV5-1|15|TRBJ1-1|once
CASSLSTGVNTEAFF
>TRBV19|15|TRBJ2-2|NA
CASSKDRGETGELFF
>TRBV7-9|16|TRBJ2-7|NA
CASSLLQGVGSGEQYF
>TRBV15|17|TRBJ2-2|NA
CATSSEFLAGQTGELFF
>TRBV7-9|19|TRBJ1-5|NA
CASSLDPGQGFSGNQPQHF
>TRBV2|13|TRBJ2-5|NA
CASTELGQETQYF
>TRBV3-1/TRBV3-2|13|TRBJ2-7|NA
CASSLAWPYEQYF
>TRBV2|14|TRBJ1-1|few
CASSEVMWNTEAFF
>TRBV6-5|14|TRBJ2-5|NA
CASISGTPQETQYF
>TRBV10-3|15|TRBJ1-5|NA
CAISESLVTNQPQHF
>TRBV19|16|TRBJ2-5|NA
CASSLAPGQGVETQYF
>TRBV6-2/TRBV6-3|14|TRBJ2-7|NA
CASSYSKGDYEQYF
>TRBV5-1|13|TRBJ2-1|NA
CASSWDIYNEQFF
>TRBV6-6|14|TRBJ1-2|NA
CASSYSTGGYGYTF
>TRBV6-5|15|TRBJ2-5|NA
CASSYAPRQQETQYF
>TRBV6-5|14|TRBJ2-7|NA
CASSPNAGGIWKYF
>TRBV7-2|17|TRBJ2-5|NA
CASSLGWSGGLQETQYF
>TRBV9|15|TRBJ1-2|once
CASSDGTGGGYGYTF
>TRBV3-1/TRBV3-2|19|TRBJ2-1|NA
CASSQEAPIAGGPRNEQFF
>TRBV29-1|13|TRBJ1-1|once
CSVEQGARTEAFF
>TRBV30|15|TRBJ1-1|NA
CAWSGGWGGDTEAFF
>TRBV2|11|TRBJ2-1|NA
CASSALAKQFF
>TRBV10-3|14|TRBJ1-6|NA
CAIRATTPNSPLHF
>TRBV2|16|TRBJ1-2|NA
CASSGFTGAANYGYTF